The clone carrying this TCR beta chain appeared a few times. The record originates from a study of identical twins. CDR3 length: 11 amino acids. The germline V gene has CDR1 DFQATT and CDR2 SNEGSKA (reference sequence). TCRdb redid the calling of the 5' RACE reads with MiXCR, one entry per CDR3 protein. The table shows some 730,000 distinct CDR3 sequences, with about 20% occurring only once. In addition, the sample was reused for a study of T cells expressing NK-cell markers.

The sequence was collected from a woman aged 18-29 years in good health. V gene TRBV20-1 combines with J gene TRBJ1-1; no clear D. Sequencing was done on a sample of PBMCs. CDR3 loop: CRAGGNTEAFF. DNA for the CDR3: TGCAGAGCGGGAGGGAACACTGAAGCTTTCTTT.